Following are 26 T cell receptor beta chains from one sample sequenced in a study of blood T cell repertoires in COVID-19. This table comes from immunoSEQ multiplex PCR, and its TCRdb copy is limited to in-frame clones, with some not included. The sample shows about 150,000 clones, roughly 87% of them seen only once. Sample: PBMCs or T cells enriched from blood (not recorded which). These receptors came from a woman aged 40 to 55 who had been exposed to COVID-19.

This sequence joins TRBV6-5 and TRBJ1-5; TRBD1 matches at 7 bases. After removal of 8 bases from V and 7 bases from J, the junction contained 5 bases not matched to a gene. The CDR3 runs to 12 residues. Germline V gene lookup returns CDR1 MNHEY and CDR2 SVGAGI. The CDR3 DNA sequence: TGTGCCAGCCAGGGGGTGTACCAGCCCCAGCATTTT. Protein sequence: CASQGVYQPQHF.

This chain connects TRBV7-9 to TRBJ1-4; TRBD1 matches 9 bases. The CDR3 sequence is 14 residues long. Germline CDR1 and CDR2: SEHNR and FQNEAQ (reference sequence). With V trimmed by 5 bases and J by 5 bases, 3 bases remained unmatched. CDR3 protein: CASSQQGANEKLFF. The CDR3 DNA reads as TGTGCCAGCAGCCAACAGGGGGCGAATGAAAAACTGTTTTTT.

The chain joins TRBV28 to TRBJ1-6; 7 nucleotides match TRBD1. J gave up 6 bases and V 4 bases, and 6 bases lay outside the gene matches. Germline V CDR1 and CDR2: MDHEN, SYDVKM. There are 15 residues in the CDR3. This chain's CDR3 is CASSSPTGSNSPLHF. Here the CDR3 DNA reads TGTGCCAGCAGTTCCCCGACAGGGTCTAATTCACCCCTCCACTTT.

The chain employs TRBV5-1 and TRBJ1-1; 8 nucleotides line up with TRBD1. Germline loops: CDR1 SGHRS, CDR2 YFSETQ. This CDR3 spans 12 amino acids. V lost 0 bases to trimming and J lost 10 bases; unmatched junction nucleotides: 2. The CDR3 DNA reads TGCGCCAGCAGCTTGGGAACAGGGGGAGCTTTCTTT. It yields the protein CASSLGTGGAFF. Filled out from reference TRBV5-1 and TRBJ1-1, the complete variable domain reads KAGVTQTPRYLIKTRGQQVTLSCSPISGHRSVSWYQQTPGQGLQFLFEYFSETQRNKGNFPGRFSGRQFSNSRSEMNVSTLELGDSALYLCASSLGTGGAFFGQGTRLTVV.

This rearrangement joins TRBV10-3 to TRBJ1-5; TRBD1 aligns across 8 bases. V dropped 6 bases and J dropped 1; count of bases not matched to a gene: 2. Germline-derived CDR1 and CDR2 are ENHRY and SYGVKD. The CDR3 totals 14 residues. The CDR3 loop reads CAIRTGESNQPQHF. DNA of the CDR3: TGTGCCATCAGGACAGGGGAGAGCAATCAGCCCCAGCATTTT.

This rearrangement joins TRBV6-4 to TRBJ2-3, with 7 nucleotides matching TRBD2. The CDR3 contains 14 residues. V lost 8 bases to trimming and J lost 2 bases; unmatched junction nucleotides: 7. The germline CDR1 and CDR2 sequences are MRHNA and SNTAGT. Here the CDR3 reads CASASGASTDTQYF. In DNA form, the CDR3 reads TGTGCCAGCGCGAGCGGGGCTTCCACAGATACGCAGTATTTT.

With respect to this clone: A junction end diverges from the germline sequence, so it may reflect a read error. V usage is TRBV25-1 and J usage is TRBJ1-2, with 8 bases identical to TRBD1. Germline loops: CDR1 MGHDK, CDR2 SYGVNS. CDR3 size: 13 residues. CDR3 bases: TGTGCCAGCAGTGAATATGGTTTGCAGGGGGCTTTCTTC. Translating it yields CASSEYGLQGAFF.

The V and J genes are TRBV18 and TRBJ1-1, with 7 bases that match TRBD1. Germline V gene lookup returns CDR1 KGHSH and CDR2 LQKENI. The CDR3 has 14 residues. Trimming took 3 bases from V and 4 from J; bases not matched to a gene: 5. CDR3 loop: CASSPGQELTEAFF. CDR3 bases: TGTGCCAGCTCACCTGGACAGGAGCTCACTGAAGCTTTCTTT. Variable domain in full (rest from reference TRBV18 and TRBJ1-1): NAGVMQNPRHLVRRRGQEARLRCSPMKGHSHVYWYRQLPEEGLKFMVYLQKENIIDESGMPKERFSAEFPKEGPSILRIQQVVRGDSAAYFCASSPGQELTEAFFGQGTRLTVV.

The table lists this clone with a few counts. This chain uses TRBV5-1 with TRBJ2-3; D perhaps matches TRBD1 (5 bases). Germline CDR1 is SGHRS and CDR2 is YFSETQ. V gave up 4 bases and J gave up 4 bases, with 10 bases separating them. This CDR3 comprises 13 residues. CDR3 coding DNA: TGCGCCAGCAGCCTGAAACAGGCAGATACGCAGTATTTT. Translated: CASSLKQADTQYF.

This sequence joins TRBV13 and TRBJ2-7, with 10 bases matching TRBD2. The CDR3 runs 17 residues. J lost 5 bases, V lost 3 bases, and 13 bases had no gene match. Germline CDR1 PRHDT, CDR2 FYEKMQ (reference sequence). The CDR3 here is CASSFQRASGRSDEQYF. CDR3 nucleotides: TGTGCCAGCAGCTTCCAGAGGGCTAGCGGGAGATCTGACGAGCAGTACTTC.

The chain joins TRBV5-6 to TRBJ2-3, with 8 positions matching TRBD1. This CDR3 spans 15 amino acids. Trimming at V came to 4 bases and at J to 1 base, leaving 5 bases not matched to a gene. Per the germline V gene, CDR1 is SGHDT and CDR2 is YYEEEE. CDR3 bases: TGTGCCAGCAGCCGTGAGACAGGGGGCACAGATACGCAGTATTTT. Amino acids: CASSRETGGTDTQYF.

The chain combines TRBV28 with TRBJ2-5; a possible D gene is TRBD2 (5 bases). The CDR3 consists of 15 residues. Germline V gene data show CDR1 as MDHEN and CDR2 as SYDVKM. Trimming removed 1 base at V and 5 bases at J, with 14 bases between. The CDR3 region is CASSLLGTRRETQYF. Here the CDR3 DNA reads TGTGCCAGCAGTTTATTAGGAACGCGGAGGGAGACCCAGTACTTC.

This clone was counted between two and nine times. The genes are TRBV6-1 and TRBJ1-2; no clear D. V was trimmed by 0 bases and J by 2 bases, leaving 7 bases between them. Germline V gene data show CDR1 as MNHNS and CDR2 as SASEGT. The CDR3 length is 14 residues. CDR3 sequence (DNA): TGTGCCAGCAGTGAAGCAGACATGAACTATGGCTACACCTTC. This gives the protein CASSEADMNYGYTF.

V and J are TRBV5-4 and TRBJ1-2; 10 bases are a match to TRBD1. There are 16 residues in the CDR3. Germline V gene lookup returns CDR1 SGHNT and CDR2 YYREEE (reference sequence). The trim removed 0 bases at V and 5 bases at J, leaving 7 bases unmatched. In DNA form, the CDR3 reads TGTGCCAGCAGCTTGGTCACCGGGACAGGGGTATATGGCTACACCTTC. Its translation is CASSLVTGTGVYGYTF. The variable domain in full, completed from reference TRBV5-4 and TRBJ1-2, reads ETGVTQSPTHLIKTRGQQVTLRCSSQSGHNTVSWYQQALGQGPQFIFQYYREEENGRGNFPPRFSGLQFPNYSSELNVNALELDDSALYLCASSLVTGTGVYGYTFGSGTRLTVV.

The genes are TRBV29-1 and TRBJ1-2, with D unclear. Germline V lookup: CDR1 SQVTM, CDR2 ANQGSEA. The CDR3 is 13 residues long. V gave up 6 bases and J gave up 5 bases, with 16 bases separating them. This CDR3 reads CSVSPRFQYGYTF. DNA for the CDR3: TGCAGCGTGTCCCCCAGGTTTCAGTATGGCTACACCTTC.

This chain links TRBV19 with TRBJ1-5, with 7 bases identical to TRBD1. Germline values: CDR1 LNHDA, CDR2 SQIVND (reference sequence). J was trimmed by 0 bases and V by 9 bases; bases with no gene match: 14. The CDR3 consists of 17 residues. This chain's CDR3 is CASQRQGEIYSNQPQHF. The CDR3, as DNA: TGTGCCAGCCAAAGACAGGGAGAAATTTATAGCAATCAGCCCCAGCATTTT.

This clone was counted between two and nine times. Here the CDR3 DNA reads TGTGCCAGCATGGGGGCAGGGGCGAACACCGGGGAGCTGTTTTTT. Translated, it gives CASMGAGANTGELFF. V is TRBV6-5 and J is TRBJ2-2, with a possible D match to TRBD1 (6 bases). Trimming shortened V by 7 bases and J by 0 bases, and 12 bases separated the two germline ends. The CDR3 spans 15 residues. The germline V gene has CDR1 MNHEY and CDR2 SVGAGI.

The CDR3 region is CASSQPGLASYEQYF. The CDR3 DNA is TGCGCCAGCAGCCAACCGGGACTAGCCTCCTACGAGCAGTACTTC. V and J are TRBV4-1 and TRBJ2-7, with 9 bases lining up with TRBD2. Losses at the gene ends were 2 bases for V and 0 bases for J; bases not matched to a gene: 2. The CDR3 covers 15 residues. Germline CDR1 reads MGHRA; CDR2 reads YSYEKL.

The chain recombines TRBV5-1 with TRBJ2-2; a weak D match, TRBD1 (6 bases). Trimming took 4 bases from V and 1 from J, leaving 14 bases between them. The CDR3 runs 16 residues. The germline V gene encodes CDR1 SGHRS and CDR2 YFSETQ. CDR3 amino acids: CASSPQGTLNTGELFF. The CDR3 bases are TGCGCCAGCAGCCCGCAGGGGACCCTGAACACCGGGGAGCTGTTTTTT.

The rearrangement uses TRBV5-4 and TRBJ1-2, with 7 nucleotides matching TRBD1. This CDR3 region has 13 residues. Trimming took 0 bases from V and 8 from J; bases not matched to a gene: 4. Germline values: CDR1 SGHNT, CDR2 YYREEE (reference sequence). The CDR3 spells CASSLEGAGGYTF. The CDR3 region has the DNA TGTGCCAGCAGCTTGGAGGGGGCTGGGGGCTACACCTTC.

The chain links TRBV4-3 to TRBJ2-1; 7 bases fit TRBD2. The germline gives CDR1 LGHNA, CDR2 YSLEER. The V gene end was trimmed by 0 bases and the J gene end by 1 base; junction bases not matched to a gene: 0. The CDR3 totals 15 residues. CDR3 loop: CASSQERESYNEQFF. DNA of the CDR3: TGCGCCAGCAGCCAAGAGCGGGAGTCCTACAATGAGCAGTTCTTC.

This rearrangement joins TRBV6-1 to TRBJ1-5; D remains ambiguous. Trimming took 0 bases from V and 0 from J, leaving 3 bases between them. This CDR3 is 14 amino acids long. The germline V gene has CDR1 MNHNS and CDR2 SASEGT. CDR3 nucleotides: TGTGCCAGCAGTGAAGCTAATAGCAATCAGCCCCAGCATTTT. Its protein product is CASSEANSNQPQHF.

Here the CDR3 reads CASSLFGPISLTGELFF. CDR3 bases: TGTGCCAGCAGCTTATTTGGGCCTATCTCACTTACCGGGGAGCTGTTTTTT. This chain links TRBV11-2 with TRBJ2-2; D ambiguous. The CDR3 consists of 17 residues. The germline V gene encodes CDR1 SGHAT and CDR2 FQNNGV. V was shortened by 2 bases and J by 5 bases, with 18 bases between the two germline ends. The variable domain in full, completed from reference TRBV11-2 and TRBJ2-2, reads EAGVAQSPRYKIIEKRQSVAFWCNPISGHATLYWYQQILGQGPKLLIQFQNNGVVDDSQLPKDRFSAERLKGVDSTLKIQPAKLEDSAVYLCASSLFGPISLTGELFFGEGSRLTVL.

V and J are TRBV6-5 and TRBJ2-7, with unresolved D. From germline, CDR1 is MNHEY and CDR2 SVGAGI. The CDR3 sequence is 12 residues long. Trimming removed 6 bases from V and 6 bases from J, with 12 bases in between. The chain's CDR3 is CASSPSRGEQYF. The CDR3 DNA sequence: TGTGCCAGCAGCCCCAGCAGAGGCGAGCAGTACTTC.

V is TRBV5-8 and J is TRBJ1-1; TRBD1 aligns across 8 bases. The V and J ends lost 3 bases and 5 bases, in that order; junction bases with no gene match: 6. CDR1 is SGHTS and CDR2 is YDEGEE in the germline V gene. This CDR3 contains 14 residues. CDR3 sequence (DNA): TGTGCCAGCAGCTCGAGACAGGGGAGGACTGAAGCTTTCTTT. Translated, it gives CASSSRQGRTEAFF.

The chain combines TRBV28 with TRBJ1-2, with D possibly TRBD1 on 6 matching bases. The CDR3 has 14 residues. Germline assignment: CDR1 MDHEN and CDR2 SYDVKM. V lost 6 bases and J 3 bases, leaving 14 bases between the germline ends. CDR3 sequence reads: CASRKQGTDYGYTF. DNA for the CDR3: TGTGCCAGCAGAAAACAGGGTACTGACTATGGCTACACCTTC.